This T cell receptor beta chain was observed in a study of blood T cell repertoires in COVID-19. Overall study context: COVID-19 samples from acute and convalescent phases originated in the United States, Italy and Spain.

Assay used: immunoSEQ multiplex PCR; TCRdb lists only in-frame clones, some missing. The sample records approximately 250,000 clones, under 95% being singletons. The trim removed 0 bases at V and 4 bases at J, leaving 1 base unmatched. This CDR3 region has 14 residues. The germline V gene has CDR1 PRHDT and CDR2 FYEKMQ (reference sequence). This clone has more than one count but fewer than ten. The chain has TRBV13 and TRBJ1-2; 8 positions agree with TRBD1. What was sequenced was PBMCs or T cells enriched from blood (not recorded which). The clonotype comes from a man in his forties or fifties who had been exposed to COVID-19. CDR3 sequence reads: CASSLGTGGYGYTF. CDR3 sequence (DNA): TGTGCCAGCAGCTTAGGCACAGGGGGCTATGGCTACACCTTC.